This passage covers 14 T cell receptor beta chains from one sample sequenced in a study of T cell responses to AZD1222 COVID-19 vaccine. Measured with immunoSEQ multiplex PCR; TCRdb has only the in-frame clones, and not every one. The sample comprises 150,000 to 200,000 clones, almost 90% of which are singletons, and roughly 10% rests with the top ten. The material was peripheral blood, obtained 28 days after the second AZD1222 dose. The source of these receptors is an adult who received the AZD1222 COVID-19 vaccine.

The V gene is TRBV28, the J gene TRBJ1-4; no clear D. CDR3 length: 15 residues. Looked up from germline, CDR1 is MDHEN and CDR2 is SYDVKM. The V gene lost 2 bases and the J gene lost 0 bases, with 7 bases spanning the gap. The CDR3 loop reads CASSLGQATNEKLFF. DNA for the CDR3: TGTGCCAGCAGTTTAGGGCAAGCAACTAATGAAAAACTGTTTTTT. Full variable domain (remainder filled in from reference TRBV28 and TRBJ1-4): DVKVTQSSRYLVKRTGEKVFLECVQDMDHENMFWYRQDPGLGLRLIYFSYDVKMKEKGDIPEGYSVSREKKERFSLILESASTNQTSMYLCASSLGQATNEKLFFGSGTQLSVL.

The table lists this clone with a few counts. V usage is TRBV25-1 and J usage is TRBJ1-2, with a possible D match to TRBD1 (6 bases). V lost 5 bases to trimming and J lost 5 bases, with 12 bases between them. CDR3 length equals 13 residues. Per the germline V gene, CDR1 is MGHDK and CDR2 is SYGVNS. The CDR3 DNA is TGTGCCAGCAGTAAAGGACAGCTTTATGGCTACACCTTC. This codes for CASSKGQLYGYTF.

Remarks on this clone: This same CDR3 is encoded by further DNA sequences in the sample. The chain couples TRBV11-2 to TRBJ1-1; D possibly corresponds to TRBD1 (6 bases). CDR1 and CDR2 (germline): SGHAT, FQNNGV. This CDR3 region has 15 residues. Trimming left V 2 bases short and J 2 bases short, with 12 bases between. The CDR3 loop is CASSLLTGSNTEAFF. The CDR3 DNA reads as TGTGCCAGCAGCTTACTCACAGGGTCAAACACTGAAGCTTTCTTT.

The CDR3 DNA sequence: TGTGCCATCAGCCCCGGGGCCCACGAGCAGTACTTC. Encoded protein: CAISPGAHEQYF. The V and J genes are TRBV10-3 and TRBJ2-7; D may be TRBD1 or TRBD2 (5 bases each). Trimming removed 6 bases from V and 5 bases from J, with 11 bases in between. CDR3 length: 12 residues. Germline CDR1 and CDR2: ENHRY and SYGVKD.

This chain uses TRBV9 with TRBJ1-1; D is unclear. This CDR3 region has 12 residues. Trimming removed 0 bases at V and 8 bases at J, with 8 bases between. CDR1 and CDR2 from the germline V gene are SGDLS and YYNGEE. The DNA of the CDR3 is TGTGCCAGCAGCGTAGTAGGAGGCGAAGCTTTCTTT. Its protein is CASSVVGGEAFF.

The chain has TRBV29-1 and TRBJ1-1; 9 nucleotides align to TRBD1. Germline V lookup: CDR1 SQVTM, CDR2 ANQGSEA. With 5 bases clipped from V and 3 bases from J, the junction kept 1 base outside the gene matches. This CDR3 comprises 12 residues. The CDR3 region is CSVRTGDTEAFF. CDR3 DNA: TGCAGCGTTCGGACAGGGGACACTGAAGCTTTCTTT.

The CDR3 nucleotides are TGTGCCAGCAGCCTAATAAGAACAGGGGGCAATGAAAAACTGTTTTTT. This sequence encodes CASSLIRTGGNEKLFF. The V gene is TRBV2, the J gene TRBJ1-4; 9 nucleotides agree with TRBD1. This CDR3 contains 16 residues. From germline, CDR1 is SNHLY and CDR2 FYNNEI. The V segment lost 6 bases and the J segment 5 bases; nucleotides outside the gene matches: 10.

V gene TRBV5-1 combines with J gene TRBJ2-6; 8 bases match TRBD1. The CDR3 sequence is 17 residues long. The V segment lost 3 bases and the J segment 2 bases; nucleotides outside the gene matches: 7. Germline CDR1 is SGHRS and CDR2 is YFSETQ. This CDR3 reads CASSSNVQGAGANVLTF. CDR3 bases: TGCGCCAGCAGCTCAAACGTACAGGGGGCTGGGGCCAACGTCCTGACTTTC.

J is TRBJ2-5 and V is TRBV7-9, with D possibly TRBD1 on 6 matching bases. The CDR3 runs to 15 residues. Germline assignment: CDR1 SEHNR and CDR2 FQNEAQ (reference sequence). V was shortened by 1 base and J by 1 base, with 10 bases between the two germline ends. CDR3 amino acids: CASSLGDNFQETQYF. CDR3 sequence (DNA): TGTGCCAGCAGCTTAGGGGACAACTTCCAAGAGACCCAGTACTTC. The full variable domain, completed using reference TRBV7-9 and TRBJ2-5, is DTGVSQNPRHKITKRGQNVTFRCDPISEHNRLYWYRQTLGQGPEFLTYFQNEAQLEKSRLLSDRFSAERPKGSFSTLEIQRTEQGDSAMYLCASSLGDNFQETQYFGPGTRLLVL.

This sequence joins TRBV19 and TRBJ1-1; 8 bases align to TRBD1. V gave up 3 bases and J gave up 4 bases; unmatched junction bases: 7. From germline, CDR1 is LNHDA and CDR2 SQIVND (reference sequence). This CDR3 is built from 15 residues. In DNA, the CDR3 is TGTGCCAGTAGTATTCTGGACAGGGTGGGCACTGAAGCTTTCTTT. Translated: CASSILDRVGTEAFF.

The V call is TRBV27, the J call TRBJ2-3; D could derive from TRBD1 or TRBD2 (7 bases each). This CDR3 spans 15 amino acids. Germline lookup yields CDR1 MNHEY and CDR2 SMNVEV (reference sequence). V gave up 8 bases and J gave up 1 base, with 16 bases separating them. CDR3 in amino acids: CASDNRGGGTDTQYF. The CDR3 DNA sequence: TGTGCCAGCGACAACAGGGGAGGGGGCACAGATACGCAGTATTTT.

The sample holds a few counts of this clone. The CDR3: CASSLEGAGELFF. The CDR3 nucleotides are TGTGCCAGCAGCTTAGAGGGGGCCGGGGAGCTGTTTTTT. The chain is built from TRBV7-9 and TRBJ2-2, with a possible D match to TRBD1 (6 bases). V shed 1 base and J shed 6 bases, with 6 bases lying between them. The CDR3 contains 13 residues. Per the germline V gene, CDR1 is SEHNR and CDR2 is FQNEAQ (reference sequence). Full variable domain (missing parts from reference TRBV7-9 and TRBJ2-2): DTGVSQNPRHKITKRGQNVTFRCDPISEHNRLYWYRQTLGQGPEFLTYFQNEAQLEKSRLLSDRFSAERPKGSFSTLEIQRTEQGDSAMYLCASSLEGAGELFFGEGSRLTVL.

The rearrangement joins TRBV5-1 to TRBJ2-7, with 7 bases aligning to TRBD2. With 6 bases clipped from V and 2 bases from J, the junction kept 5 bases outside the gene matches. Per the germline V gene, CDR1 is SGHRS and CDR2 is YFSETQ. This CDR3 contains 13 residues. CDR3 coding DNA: TGCGCCAGCACCCCGGCGGGGGCCTACGAGCAGTACTTC. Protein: CASTPAGAYEQYF.

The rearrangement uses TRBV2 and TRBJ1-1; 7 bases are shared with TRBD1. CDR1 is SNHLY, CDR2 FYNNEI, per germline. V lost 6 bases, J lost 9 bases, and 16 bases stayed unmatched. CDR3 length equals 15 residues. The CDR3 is CASSENRLPQGKAFF. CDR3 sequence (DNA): TGTGCCAGCAGCGAAAACCGCCTTCCACAGGGGAAAGCTTTCTTT. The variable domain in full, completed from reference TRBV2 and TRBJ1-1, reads EPEVTQTPSHQVTQMGQEVILRCVPISNHLYFYWYRQILGQKVEFLVSFYNNEISEKSEIFDDQFSVERPDGSNFTLKIRSTKLEDSAMYFCASSENRLPQGKAFFGQGTRLTVV.